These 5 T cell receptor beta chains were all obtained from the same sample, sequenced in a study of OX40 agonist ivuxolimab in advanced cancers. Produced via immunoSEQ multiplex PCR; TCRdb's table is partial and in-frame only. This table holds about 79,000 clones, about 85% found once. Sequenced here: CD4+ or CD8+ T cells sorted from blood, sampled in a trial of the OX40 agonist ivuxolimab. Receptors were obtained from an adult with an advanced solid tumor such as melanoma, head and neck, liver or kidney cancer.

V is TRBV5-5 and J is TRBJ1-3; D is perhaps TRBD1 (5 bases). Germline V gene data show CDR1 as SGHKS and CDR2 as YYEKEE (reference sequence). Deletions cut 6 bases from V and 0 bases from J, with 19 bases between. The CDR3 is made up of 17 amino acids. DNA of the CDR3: TGTGCCAGCACCCAACAGGAGAGCTCATTCTCTGGAAACACCATATATTTT. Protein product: CASTQQESSFSGNTIYF. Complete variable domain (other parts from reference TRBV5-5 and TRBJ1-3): DAGVTQSPTHLIKTRGQQVTLRCSPISGHKSVSWYQQVLGQGPQFIFQYYEKEERGRGNFPDRFSARQFPNYSSELNVNALLLGDSALYLCASTQQESSFSGNTIYFGEGSWLTVV.

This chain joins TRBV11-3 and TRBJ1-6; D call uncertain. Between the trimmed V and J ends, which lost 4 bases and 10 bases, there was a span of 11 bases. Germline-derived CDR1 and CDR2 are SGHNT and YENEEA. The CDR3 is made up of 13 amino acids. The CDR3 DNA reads TGTGCCAGCAGCTCCCGCCGAGAGTCACCCCTCCACTTT. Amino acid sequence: CASSSRRESPLHF.

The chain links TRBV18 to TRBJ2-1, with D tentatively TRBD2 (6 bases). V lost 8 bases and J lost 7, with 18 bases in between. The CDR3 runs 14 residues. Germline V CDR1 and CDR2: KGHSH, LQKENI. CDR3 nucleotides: TGTGCCAGCAATCAGGGACTCCAAGGTAATGAGCAGTTCTTC. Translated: CASNQGLQGNEQFF.

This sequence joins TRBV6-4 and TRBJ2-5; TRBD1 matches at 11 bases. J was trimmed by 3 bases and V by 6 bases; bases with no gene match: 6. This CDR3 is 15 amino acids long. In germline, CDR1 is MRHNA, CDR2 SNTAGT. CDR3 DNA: TGTGCCAGCAGAACCGGGACAGGGGGTAAAGAGACCCAGTACTTC. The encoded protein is CASRTGTGGKETQYF.

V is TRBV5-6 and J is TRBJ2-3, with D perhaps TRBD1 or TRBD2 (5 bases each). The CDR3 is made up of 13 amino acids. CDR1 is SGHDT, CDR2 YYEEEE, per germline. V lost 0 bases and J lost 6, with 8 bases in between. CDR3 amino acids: CASSLVWGDTQYF. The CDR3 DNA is TGTGCCAGCAGCTTGGTATGGGGGGATACGCAGTATTTT.